The 30 T cell receptor beta chains reported below all come from one sample, sequenced in a study of long-term antiretroviral therapy in people with HIV. Researchers report immunoSEQ v3.0 was run at survey level. The table came from immunoSEQ multiplex PCR; TCRdb's copy has only in-frame clones and leaves some out. The data hold about 11,000 clones, with about 86% observed a single time. Source: unsorted PBMCs, taken about 7 years after starting antiretroviral therapy. The origin of the receptors is a man over 45 with HIV.

V usage is TRBV6-5 and J usage is TRBJ1-1; a weak D match, TRBD1 (5 bases). This CDR3 is 14 amino acids long. V gave up 4 bases and J gave up 2 bases, with 11 bases separating them. The germline gives CDR1 MNHEY, CDR2 SVGAGI. This CDR3 reads CASSLTASNTEAFF. The CDR3 DNA reads TGTGCCAGCAGTTTGACAGCCAGCAACACTGAAGCTTTCTTT.

V is TRBV10-3 and J is TRBJ1-2, with no clear D. Germline assignment: CDR1 ENHRY and CDR2 SYGVKD. This CDR3 has 15 amino acids. Trimming cost V 0 bases and J 4 bases, with 12 bases left between them. The CDR3 protein is CAISESVQPLYGYTF. The CDR3 DNA sequence: TGTGCCATCAGTGAGTCGGTACAGCCGCTCTATGGCTACACCTTC.

The V call is TRBV29-1, the J call TRBJ1-2, with D hard to call. In germline, CDR1 is SQVTM, CDR2 ANQGSEA. V was trimmed by 0 bases and J by 5 bases, leaving 10 bases between them. The CDR3 has 13 residues. The CDR3 region is CSVEEGAAYGYTF. The CDR3, as DNA: TGCAGCGTTGAAGAAGGAGCAGCTTATGGCTACACCTTC.

This rearrangement joins TRBV27 to TRBJ1-2; D is undetermined. The CDR3 has 12 amino acids. Germline V gene sequence: CDR1 MNHEY, CDR2 SMNVEV (reference sequence). Trimming shortened V by 5 bases and J by 4 bases, and 8 bases separated the two germline ends. The CDR3 protein is CASSPGPYGYTF. Here the CDR3 DNA reads TGTGCCAGCAGTCCGGGCCCCTATGGCTACACCTTC.

The chain is built from TRBV27 and TRBJ1-4; 7 nucleotides line up with TRBD1. The CDR3 consists of 15 residues. Trimming at V came to 5 bases and at J to 8 bases, leaving 11 bases not matched to a gene. Germline values: CDR1 MNHEY, CDR2 SMNVEV (reference sequence). CDR3 region: CASSTYRGKGEKLFF. The CDR3 nucleotides read TGTGCCAGCAGTACATACAGGGGCAAAGGGGAAAAACTGTTTTTT.

The chain couples TRBV9 to TRBJ1-3; 7 nucleotides match TRBD1. This CDR3 has 18 residues. V lost 0 bases and J lost 6; bases outside the gene matches: 15. From germline, CDR1 is SGDLS and CDR2 YYNGEE. The CDR3 loop is CASSVDPLGTAGENTIYF. CDR3 DNA sequence: TGTGCCAGCAGCGTAGACCCCCTGGGGACAGCCGGGGAAAACACCATATATTTT.

By proportion, this clone is medium-sized. The chain recombines TRBV6-5 with TRBJ2-7; weak D call: TRBD1 (5 bases). V shed 6 bases and J shed 3 bases, with 12 bases lying between them. CDR1 and CDR2 from the germline V gene are MNHEY and SVGAGI. The CDR3 contains 13 residues. The CDR3 region has the DNA TGTGCCAGCAGCGTAGGGGAAAGCTACGAGCAGTACTTC. It encodes CASSVGESYEQYF.

The chain has TRBV7-8 and TRBJ1-5; D is possibly TRBD1 (5 bases). The V gene lost 5 bases and the J gene lost 5 bases, with 16 bases spanning the gap. This CDR3 contains 15 residues. The germline V gene encodes CDR1 SGHVS and CDR2 FQNEAQ. Here the CDR3 reads CASSAFKDKHQPQHF. DNA of the CDR3: TGTGCCAGCAGCGCGTTTAAGGACAAACATCAGCCCCAGCATTTT.

This chain links TRBV19 with TRBJ2-4, with D possibly matching TRBD2 (6 bases). The CDR3 is 14 amino acids. Germline V gene sequence: CDR1 LNHDA, CDR2 SQIVND (reference sequence). The V gene lost 7 bases and the J gene lost 6 bases, with 16 bases spanning the gap. The CDR3 DNA follows: TGTGCCAGTACCCAAGGAGGGAGTTTAAACATTCAGTACTTC. Translated, it gives CASTQGGSLNIQYF.

This chain uses TRBV19 with TRBJ2-1; D tentatively fits TRBD1 or TRBD2 (5 bases each). Looked up from germline, CDR1 is LNHDA and CDR2 is SQIVND (reference sequence). CDR3 length: 15 amino acids. Trimming removed 0 bases from V and 7 bases from J, with 13 bases in between. In DNA, the CDR3 is TGTGCCAGTAGTATAGAAGGGGTCTGGGGGAATGAGCAGTTCTTC. This gives the protein CASSIEGVWGNEQFF.

In this sample, this clone turned up a few times. This chain joins TRBV29-1 and TRBJ2-7; D unclear. Germline CDR1 SQVTM, CDR2 ANQGSEA. The V end lost 1 base, the J end lost 7 bases, and 8 bases lay between the germline ends. The CDR3 extends over 11 amino acids. The CDR3 DNA is TGCAGCGTTGAAGGGCCTGAAGAGCAGTACTTC. It codes for CSVEGPEEQYF.

This sequence joins TRBV14 and TRBJ2-5, with D hard to call. This CDR3 is built from 16 residues. The V gene lost 4 bases and the J gene lost 5 bases, with 20 bases spanning the gap. Germline CDR1 SGHDN, CDR2 FVKESK. CDR3 protein: CASSLGPFSQRETQYF. The CDR3 DNA is TGTGCCAGCAGCCTCGGACCGTTCTCCCAACGGGAGACCCAGTACTTC.

The chain employs TRBV29-1 and TRBJ1-2; D is unresolved. This CDR3 is 17 amino acids long. CDR1 and CDR2 from the germline V gene are SQVTM and ANQGSEA. Trimming took off 0 bases at V and 8 bases at J, with 25 bases between the two ends. This CDR3 reads CSVEDPLEGFGEEGYTF. The CDR3 DNA reads as TGCAGCGTTGAAGACCCGCTAGAGGGCTTCGGCGAAGAGGGCTACACCTTC.

This clone has a handful of counts. The chain has TRBV7-8 and TRBJ1-1; D possibly corresponds to TRBD1 (5 bases). The CDR3 is made up of 14 amino acids. Germline loops: CDR1 SGHVS, CDR2 FQNEAQ. V was trimmed by 7 bases and J by 0 bases, leaving 12 bases between them. This CDR3 is CASTIGGVNTEAFF. The CDR3 DNA reads TGTGCCAGCACCATTGGGGGGGTGAACACTGAAGCTTTCTTT.

Comments on this clone: One end of the junction does not line up with germline, which may come from a read error. The V gene is TRBV20-1, the J gene TRBJ2-3, with unresolved D. The germline V gene encodes CDR1 DFQATT and CDR2 SNEGSKA (reference sequence). CDR3 size: 11 residues. The CDR3 nucleotides read TGCAGTGCTCGAGAGTGGGATACGCAGTATTTT. It translates to CSAREWDTQYF.

The gene calls are TRBV5-5 and TRBJ2-7, with D possibly being TRBD1 or TRBD2 (5 bases each). The V end was cut by 2 bases, the J end by 2 bases, with 8 bases between. The CDR3 is 13 amino acids. From germline, CDR1 is SGHKS and CDR2 YYEKEE (reference sequence). The DNA of the CDR3 is TGTGCCAGCAGCTTCCGGGACCCCTACGAGCAGTACTTC. Translation gives CASSFRDPYEQYF.

In this sample, this clone turned up once. This chain uses TRBV19 with TRBJ1-4; the D is unclear. The V gene's germline CDR1 is LNHDA and CDR2 SQIVND (reference sequence). This CDR3 is built from 11 residues. The ends were cut back, 11 bases at V and 6 bases at J, with 10 bases in the middle. This chain's CDR3 is CASQSDEKLFF. CDR3 in DNA: TGTGCCTCCCAGTCGGATGAAAAACTGTTTTTT.

V and J are TRBV5-6 and TRBJ1-5; possible D gene TRBD1, 5 bases. V lost 1 base, J lost 7 bases, and 18 bases lay in between. CDR3 length equals 16 residues. Germline CDR1 reads SGHDT; CDR2 reads YYEEEE. CDR3 sequence: CASSLRAGPDLQPQHF. For the CDR3, the DNA is TGTGCCAGCAGCTTGCGGGCAGGGCCAGATCTCCAGCCCCAGCATTTT.

The rearrangement uses TRBV7-9 and TRBJ2-7; 7 bases align to TRBD1. CDR3 size: 17 residues. With V trimmed by 4 bases and J by 5 bases, 17 bases remained unmatched. From germline, CDR1 is SEHNR and CDR2 FQNEAQ (reference sequence). The CDR3 bases are TGTGCCAGCAGCTCGTCTCAGGGGGTCCCCTTTGGACACGAGCAGTACTTC. Amino acids: CASSSSQGVPFGHEQYF.

The table lists this clone with a count of one. The V call is TRBV6-5, the J call TRBJ2-5, with 8 nucleotides matching TRBD1. The CDR3 is 14 amino acids. Germline lookup yields CDR1 MNHEY and CDR2 SVGAGI. Trimming at V came to 6 bases and at J to 5 bases, leaving 8 bases not matched to a gene. DNA of the CDR3: TGTGCCAGCAGCTGGACAGGGCCAAGGGAGACCCAGTACTTC. Translation gives CASSWTGPRETQYF.

The rearrangement joins TRBV6-1 to TRBJ1-4; the D is unclear. V shed 8 bases and J shed 0 bases, with 13 bases lying between them. CDR3 size: 15 residues. The germline gives CDR1 MNHNS, CDR2 SASEGT. CDR3 loop: CASLSRAATNEKLFF. The CDR3 DNA reads TGTGCCAGCCTAAGCCGGGCCGCAACTAATGAAAAACTGTTTTTT.

The chain joins TRBV5-4 to TRBJ1-2, with 7 bases that match TRBD1. The junction had 9 bases not matched to a gene; V was cut back by 3 bases and J by 4 bases. The CDR3 runs to 15 residues. CDR1 is SGHNT and CDR2 is YYREEE in the germline V gene (reference sequence). The CDR3, as DNA: TGTGCCAGCAGCTCTGACAGGGAGGCGGTCTATGGCTACACCTTC. Protein sequence: CASSSDREAVYGYTF. Drawing the rest from reference TRBV5-4 and TRBJ1-2, the complete variable domain is ETGVTQSPTHLIKTRGQQVTLRCSSQSGHNTVSWYQQALGQGPQFIFQYYREEENGRGNFPPRFSGLQFPNYSSELNVNALELDDSALYLCASSSDREAVYGYTFGSGTRLTVV.

The genes are TRBV27 and TRBJ1-2, with 10 bases aligning to TRBD1. Germline values: CDR1 MNHEY, CDR2 SMNVEV (reference sequence). The CDR3 has 14 residues. V lost 2 bases to trimming and J lost 11 bases; unmatched junction nucleotides: 8. The CDR3 is CASSLIGQGEGYTF. The CDR3 bases are TGTGCCAGCAGTTTAATAGGACAGGGGGAAGGATACACCTTC.

This chain uses TRBV19 with TRBJ1-1; D is ambiguous. Per germline, CDR1 LNHDA and CDR2 SQIVND (reference sequence). This CDR3 contains 13 residues. Deletions cut 8 bases from V and 0 bases from J, with 10 bases between. The chain's CDR3 is CASSWVVNTEAFF. The CDR3, as DNA: TGTGCCAGTTCCTGGGTCGTGAACACTGAAGCTTTCTTT.

This chain connects TRBV9 to TRBJ2-3; D is uncertain. Germline V gives CDR1 SGDLS, CDR2 YYNGEE. There are 13 residues in the CDR3. With 5 bases removed from V and 1 base from J, the gap between germline ends came to 8 bases. DNA for the CDR3: TGTGCCAGCAGGGAACTTGGCACAGATACGCAGTATTTT. Residues: CASRELGTDTQYF.

This chain connects TRBV27 to TRBJ2-7; TRBD1 matches 10 bases. The CDR3 has 14 amino acids. The germline V gene has CDR1 MNHEY and CDR2 SMNVEV (reference sequence). V trimming: 2 bases; J trimming: 5 bases; junction bases outside the gene matches: 3. DNA of the CDR3: TGTGCCAGCAGTTTAAGGGACAGGGGTCACGAGCAGTACTTC. It translates to CASSLRDRGHEQYF.

This clone was observed a handful of times. This chain links TRBV5-6 with TRBJ2-3; 10 nucleotides line up with TRBD1. Germline V gene lookup returns CDR1 SGHDT and CDR2 YYEEEE. CDR3 length: 15 residues. Germline trimming cut 5 bases from V and 6 bases from J; bases unmatched to any gene: 9. The CDR3 loop reads CASRPTGGNSDTQYF. In DNA, the CDR3 is TGTGCCAGCAGACCGACAGGGGGCAATTCGGATACGCAGTATTTT.

This chain uses TRBV5-5 with TRBJ1-3; D uncertain. The germline V gene encodes CDR1 SGHKS and CDR2 YYEKEE (reference sequence). This CDR3 has 15 amino acids. With 0 bases removed from V and 0 bases from J, the gap between germline ends came to 7 bases. The CDR3 DNA reads TGTGCCAGCAGCTTGGGGGGTTTCTCTGGAAACACCATATATTTT. It specifies CASSLGGFSGNTIYF.

The gene calls are TRBV27 and TRBJ2-1, with a tentative D call TRBD2 (7 bases). Germline V gene sequence: CDR1 MNHEY, CDR2 SMNVEV (reference sequence). CDR3 size: 14 residues. V was clipped by 7 bases and J by 4 bases, with 14 bases between them. The CDR3 loop is CASKKGGIYNEQFF. The CDR3 DNA sequence: TGTGCCAGCAAAAAGGGGGGGATTTACAATGAGCAGTTCTTC.

The J gene is TRBJ1-2, the V gene TRBV18; a weak D match, TRBD1 (5 bases). V lost 1 base and J lost 3, with 12 bases in between. The germline CDR1 and CDR2 sequences are KGHSH and LQKENI. The CDR3 sequence is 15 residues long. CDR3 region: CASSPRGEAHYGYTF. CDR3 bases: TGTGCCAGCTCACCACGGGGGGAGGCCCACTATGGCTACACCTTC.